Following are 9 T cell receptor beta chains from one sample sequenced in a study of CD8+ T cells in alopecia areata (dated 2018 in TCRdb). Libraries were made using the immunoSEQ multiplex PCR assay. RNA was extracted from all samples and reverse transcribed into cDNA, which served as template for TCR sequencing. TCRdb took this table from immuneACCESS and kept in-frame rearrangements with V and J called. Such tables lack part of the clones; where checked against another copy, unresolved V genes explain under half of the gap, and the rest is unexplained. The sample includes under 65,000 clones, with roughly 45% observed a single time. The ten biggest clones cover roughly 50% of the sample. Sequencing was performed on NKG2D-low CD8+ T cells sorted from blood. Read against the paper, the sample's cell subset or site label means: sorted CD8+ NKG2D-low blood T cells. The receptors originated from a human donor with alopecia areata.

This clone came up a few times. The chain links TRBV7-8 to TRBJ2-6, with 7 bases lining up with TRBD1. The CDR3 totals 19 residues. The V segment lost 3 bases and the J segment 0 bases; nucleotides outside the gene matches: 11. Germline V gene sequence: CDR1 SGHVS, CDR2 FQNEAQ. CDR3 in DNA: TGTGCCAGCAGCTTCCCAGGGGGACGAAGGTCCTCTGGGGCCAACGTCCTGACTTTC. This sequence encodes CASSFPGGRRSSGANVLTF.

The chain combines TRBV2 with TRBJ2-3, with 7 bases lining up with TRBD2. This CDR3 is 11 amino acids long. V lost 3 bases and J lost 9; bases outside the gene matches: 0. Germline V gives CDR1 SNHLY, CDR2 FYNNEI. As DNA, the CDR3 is TGTGCCAGCAGTGACGGGAGGACGCAGTATTTT. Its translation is CASSDGRTQYF.

The CDR3 DNA sequence: TGTGCCAGCAGCTTAGCGGGACAACCCGGGGAGACCCAGTACTTC. It codes for CASSLAGQPGETQYF. V gene TRBV7-6 combines with J gene TRBJ2-5; D is possibly TRBD1 (6 bases). The CDR3 covers 15 residues. Germline assignment: CDR1 SGHVS and CDR2 FNYEAQ. V shed 0 bases and J shed 5 bases, with 13 bases lying between them.

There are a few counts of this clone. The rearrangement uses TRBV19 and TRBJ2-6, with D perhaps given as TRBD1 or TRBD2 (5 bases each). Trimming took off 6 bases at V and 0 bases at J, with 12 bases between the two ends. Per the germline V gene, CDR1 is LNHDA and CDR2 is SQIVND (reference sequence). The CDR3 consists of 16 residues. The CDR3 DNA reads TGTGCCAGTAGCCCGGGACGGCGCTCTGGGGCCAACGTCCTGACTTTC. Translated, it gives CASSPGRRSGANVLTF.

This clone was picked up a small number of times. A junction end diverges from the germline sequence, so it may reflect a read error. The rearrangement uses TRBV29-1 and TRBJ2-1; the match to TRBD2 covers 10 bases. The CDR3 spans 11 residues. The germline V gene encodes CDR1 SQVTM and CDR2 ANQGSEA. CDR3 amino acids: CSVALLAGQIF. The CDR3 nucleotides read TGCAGCGTTGCCCTACTAGCGGGGCAAATCTTC.

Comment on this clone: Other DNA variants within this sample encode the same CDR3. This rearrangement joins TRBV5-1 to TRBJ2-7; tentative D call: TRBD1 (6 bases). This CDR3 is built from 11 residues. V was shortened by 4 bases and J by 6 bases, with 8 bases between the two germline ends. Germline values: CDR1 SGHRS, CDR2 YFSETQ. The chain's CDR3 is CASSLGGEQYF. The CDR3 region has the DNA TGCGCCAGCAGCCTAGGGGGCGAGCAGTACTTC.

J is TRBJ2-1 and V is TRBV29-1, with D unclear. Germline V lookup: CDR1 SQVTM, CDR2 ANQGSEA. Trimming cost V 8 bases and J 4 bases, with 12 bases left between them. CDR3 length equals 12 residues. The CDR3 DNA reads TGCAGCCCAATAGGCGAGTACAATGAGCAGTTCTTC. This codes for CSPIGEYNEQFF.

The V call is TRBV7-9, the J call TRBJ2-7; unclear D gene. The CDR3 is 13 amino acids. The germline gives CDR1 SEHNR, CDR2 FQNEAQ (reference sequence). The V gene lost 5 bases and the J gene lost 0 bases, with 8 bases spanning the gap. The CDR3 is CASSPQTSYEQYF. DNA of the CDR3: TGTGCCAGCAGCCCCCAAACCTCCTACGAGCAGTACTTC.

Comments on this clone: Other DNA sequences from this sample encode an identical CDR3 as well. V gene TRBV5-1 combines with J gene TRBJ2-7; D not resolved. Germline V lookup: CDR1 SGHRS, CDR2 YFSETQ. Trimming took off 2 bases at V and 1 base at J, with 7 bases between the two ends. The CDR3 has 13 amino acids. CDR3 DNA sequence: TGCGCCAGCAGCTTAGGACGGTCCTACGAGCAGTACTTC. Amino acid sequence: CASSLGRSYEQYF. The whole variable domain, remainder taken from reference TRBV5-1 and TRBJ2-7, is KAGVTQTPRYLIKTRGQQVTLSCSPISGHRSVSWYQQTPGQGLQFLFEYFSETQRNKGNFPGRFSGRQFSNSRSEMNVSTLELGDSALYLCASSLGRSYEQYFGPGTRLTVT.